This entry concerns a single T cell receptor beta chain. Its antigen is as yet unknown. Data came from immunoSEQ multiplex PCR; TCRdb stores just in-frame clones and leaves some out. The sample lists some 140,000 clones; 86% were seen once. This specimen comes from a study of cytomegalovirus exposure and HLA in healthy donors. Overall study findings and caveats: The authors listed around 150 TCR beta chains as cytomegalovirus-associated.

Losses at the gene ends were 5 bases for V and 8 bases for J; bases not matched to a gene: 12. The CDR3 is 16 residues long. Germline V gene sequence: CDR1 SEHNR, CDR2 FQNEAQ (reference sequence). The sequencing input was PBMCs. The sequence derives from a human donor in good health. The genes are TRBV7-9 and TRBJ1-6; 7 bases align to TRBD1. In DNA form, the CDR3 reads TGTGCCAGCAGCCCCTCGACAGGGACAGAATATTCACCCCTCCACTTT. As protein: CASSPSTGTEYSPLHF.